The 15 T cell receptor beta chains listed next were all sequenced from one sample in a study of siplizumab effects on memory and regulatory T cells. Using immunoSEQ multiplex PCR, the repertoire was profiled, and TCRdb retains in-frame clones only, with some absent. Seen here are more than 85,000 clones, approximately 90% observed once, and the top ten hold 0.9% to 1.3%. Sequencing used CD4+ T cells sorted from blood. The origin of the receptors is a human donor in good health.

J is TRBJ1-1 and V is TRBV19; the D gene is possibly TRBD1 (5 bases). V lost 3 bases and J 2 bases, leaving 13 bases between the germline ends. Germline V lookup: CDR1 LNHDA, CDR2 SQIVND (reference sequence). The CDR3 extends over 15 amino acids. In nucleotides, the CDR3 is TGTGCCAGTAGTATGAACGCCCAGGGCAACACTGAAGCTTTCTTT. Encoded protein: CASSMNAQGNTEAFF.

The rearrangement uses TRBV5-6 and TRBJ1-1; weak D call: TRBD1 (5 bases). Germline V gene lookup returns CDR1 SGHDT and CDR2 YYEEEE. The V gene lost 4 bases and the J gene lost 1 base, with 17 bases spanning the gap. This CDR3 is built from 16 residues. In nucleotides, the CDR3 is TGTGCCAGCAGCCCTCGGGCGGGGGGATCGAACACTGAAGCTTTCTTT. Amino acids: CASSPRAGGSNTEAFF.

The chain combines TRBV29-1 with TRBJ2-5; D might be TRBD1 or TRBD2, each matching 5 bases. CDR3 length equals 13 residues. The V and J ends lost 5 bases and 4 bases respectively, with 14 bases between them. The germline V gene encodes CDR1 SQVTM and CDR2 ANQGSEA. CDR3 residues: CSVLGLRGETQYF. The CDR3 DNA is TGCAGCGTTCTGGGGCTGAGGGGAGAGACCCAGTACTTC.

The rearrangement uses TRBV5-1 and TRBJ1-4, with TRBD1 matching 7 bases. CDR3 length equals 17 residues. CDR1 SGHRS and CDR2 YFSETQ come from the germline V gene. V lost 0 bases and J lost 8; bases outside the gene matches: 13. The DNA for the CDR3 is TGCGCCAGCAGCTTGGATGGGGCAGGGGGAGGCCGGGAAAAACTGTTTTTT. This codes for CASSLDGAGGGREKLFF.

The chain links TRBV2 to TRBJ2-2; 12 positions match TRBD2. The J segment lost 2 bases and the V segment lost 6 bases, leaving 7 bases of the junction unmatched. The germline CDR1 and CDR2 sequences are SNHLY and FYNNEI. CDR3 length: 17 residues. CDR3 DNA sequence: TGTGCCAGCAGGGCTATGACTAGCGGGGGTAACACCGGGGAGCTGTTTTTT. Translating gives CASRAMTSGGNTGELFF. Complete variable domain (other parts from reference TRBV2 and TRBJ2-2): EPEVTQTPSHQVTQMGQEVILRCVPISNHLYFYWYRQILGQKVEFLVSFYNNEISEKSEIFDDQFSVERPDGSNFTLKIRSTKLEDSAMYFCASRAMTSGGNTGELFFGEGSRLTVL.

V gene TRBV4-1 combines with J gene TRBJ2-5; D gene uncertain. Trimming pared 4 bases from V and 2 bases from J, leaving 8 bases between. CDR1 is MGHRA and CDR2 is YSYEKL in the germline V gene. The CDR3 extends over 13 amino acids. The CDR3 reads CASSLGLQETQYF. The CDR3 region has the DNA TGCGCCAGCAGCCTGGGCCTTCAAGAGACCCAGTACTTC.

This chain uses TRBV28 with TRBJ1-1; no clear D. Germline V gene sequence: CDR1 MDHEN, CDR2 SYDVKM. V dropped 7 bases and J dropped 1 base, with 10 bases sitting between them. This CDR3 region has 13 residues. CDR3 coding DNA: TGTGCCAGCATATTTACGCCGAACACTGAAGCTTTCTTT. The encoded protein is CASIFTPNTEAFF.

This clone has only one observation. The chain links TRBV2 to TRBJ2-7, with D perhaps matching TRBD1 or TRBD2 (5 bases each). V lost 7 bases and J 6 bases, leaving 19 bases between the germline ends. Germline CDR1 is SNHLY and CDR2 is FYNNEI. The CDR3 has 14 residues. This CDR3 is CASKDPGRGGEQYF. The CDR3 nucleotides are TGTGCCAGCAAGGATCCAGGGAGAGGCGGCGAGCAGTACTTC.

V gene TRBV4-1 combines with J gene TRBJ2-5, with D unclear. The J call could be wrong; TRBJ2-7 is a better fit for the DNA end. CDR1 is MGHRA and CDR2 is YSYEKL in the germline V gene. The CDR3 extends over 17 amino acids. The CDR3 DNA is TGCGCCAGCAGCCAACTACCACTGACTCGCTATACCTACGAGCAGTACTTC. Its protein product is CASSQLPLTRYTYEQYF.

The J gene is TRBJ2-2, the V gene TRBV5-1; 15 bases match TRBD2. The V and J ends lost 4 bases and 4 bases, in that order; junction bases with no gene match: 8. This CDR3 comprises 18 residues. Germline assignment: CDR1 SGHRS and CDR2 YFSETQ. Here the CDR3 reads CASSPRTSGRAPTGELFF. In nucleotides, the CDR3 is TGCGCCAGCAGCCCGAGGACTAGCGGGAGGGCCCCCACCGGGGAGCTGTTTTTT.

The chain joins TRBV5-5 to TRBJ1-5, with 9 bases aligning to TRBD1. V dropped 2 bases and J dropped 5; count of bases not matched to a gene: 5. Germline assignment: CDR1 SGHKS and CDR2 YYEKEE (reference sequence). The CDR3 spans 15 residues. As DNA, the CDR3 is TGTGCCAGCAGCTTTGAGGGACAGGGTCATCAGCCCCAGCATTTT. This codes for CASSFEGQGHQPQHF.

The rearrangement uses TRBV6-5 and TRBJ1-2; unclear D gene. The CDR3 has 11 residues. The germline gives CDR1 MNHEY, CDR2 SVGAGI. The V gene lost 4 bases and the J gene lost 8 bases, with 8 bases spanning the gap. In nucleotides, the CDR3 is TGTGCCAGCAGTTCTGGTAGGGGCTACACCTTC. Amino acids: CASSSGRGYTF.

V gene TRBV10-1 combines with J gene TRBJ2-2; D remains unclear. Germline V lookup: CDR1 WNHNN, CDR2 SYGVQD (reference sequence). Trimming pared 4 bases from V and 6 bases from J, leaving 12 bases between. The length of the CDR3 is 14 residues. DNA for the CDR3: TGCGCCAGCAGTGGAGTCTTAGCTGCCGGGGAGCTGTTTTTT. Its protein product is CASSGVLAAGELFF.

The chain employs TRBV28 and TRBJ2-3; TRBD1 or TRBD2 may be the D gene (5 bases each). The germline gives CDR1 MDHEN, CDR2 SYDVKM. CDR3 size: 12 residues. V was pared by 6 bases and J by 7 bases, with 11 bases between. In nucleotides, the CDR3 is TGTGCCAGCAGGGGTGAGGGGAATACGCAGTATTTT. The encoded protein is CASRGEGNTQYF. Filled out from reference TRBV28 and TRBJ2-3, the complete variable domain reads DVKVTQSSRYLVKRTGEKVFLECVQDMDHENMFWYRQDPGLGLRLIYFSYDVKMKEKGDIPEGYSVSREKKERFSLILESASTNQTSMYLCASRGEGNTQYFGPGTRLTVL.

This clone has a handful of counts. The rearrangement links TRBV6-1 to TRBJ1-5; maybe TRBD1 (5 bases). V was cut by 8 bases and J by 3 bases, with 11 bases left in between. The CDR3 has 13 amino acids. Germline V gene data show CDR1 as MNHNS and CDR2 as SASEGT. The CDR3 nucleotides read TGTGCCAGCGGGGCAGGAGTCAATCAGCCCCAGCATTTT. This encodes CASGAGVNQPQHF.